This TCR beta chain was profiled in a study of graft-versus-host responses after intestinal transplantation. Study-level information: Anti-thymocyte globulin induction, then tacrolimus and steroids for around 3 years, went to all recipients.

Study outcomes and limitations: Patients with graft-donor T cell macrochimerism had high graft-versus-host to host-versus-graft clonal ratios in allografts. Recipient-marrow GvH clones were detected, some having first appeared in ileum or blood. Declines in HvG clones occurring early post-transplant were associated with peak circulating GvH clone levels.

The length of the CDR3 is 13 residues. The V end was cut by 2 bases, the J end by 7 bases, with 8 bases between. Germline lookup yields CDR1 LNHDA and CDR2 SQIVND (reference sequence). Repertoires were generated with immunoSEQ multiplex PCR, while TCRdb's copy carries only in-frame clones and drops some. The sample includes tens of thousands of clones, 90% to 95% of them seen just once. As regards this clone: Its target is not known.

This receptor was identified in a human donor who received an intestinal transplant. The genes are TRBV19 and TRBJ2-2; D may be TRBD2 (6 bases). The sample consisted of unstimulated CD4+ T cells sorted from spleen or lymph node cells, taken before intestinal transplant. DNA of the CDR3: TGTGCCAGTAGTATATTGGGGGGCGGGGAGCTGTTTTTT. Translation: CASSILGGGELFF. The full variable domain, in which reference TRBV19 and TRBJ2-2 provide the parts outside the CDR3, is DGGITQSPKYLFRKEGQNVTLSCEQNLNHDAMYWYRQDPGQGLRLIYYSQIVNDFQKGDIAEGYSVSREKKESFPLTVTSAQKNPTAFYLCASSILGGGELFFGEGSRLTVL.